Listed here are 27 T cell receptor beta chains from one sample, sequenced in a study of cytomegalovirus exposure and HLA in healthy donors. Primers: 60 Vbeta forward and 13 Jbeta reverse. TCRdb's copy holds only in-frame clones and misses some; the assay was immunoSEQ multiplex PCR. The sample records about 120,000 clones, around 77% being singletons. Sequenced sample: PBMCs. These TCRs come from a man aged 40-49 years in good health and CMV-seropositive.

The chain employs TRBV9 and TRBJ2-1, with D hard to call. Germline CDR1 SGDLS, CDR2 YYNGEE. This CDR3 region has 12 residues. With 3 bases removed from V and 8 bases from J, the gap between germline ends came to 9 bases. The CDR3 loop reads CASSGVNDEQFF. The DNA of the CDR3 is TGTGCCAGCAGCGGAGTCAATGATGAGCAGTTCTTC.

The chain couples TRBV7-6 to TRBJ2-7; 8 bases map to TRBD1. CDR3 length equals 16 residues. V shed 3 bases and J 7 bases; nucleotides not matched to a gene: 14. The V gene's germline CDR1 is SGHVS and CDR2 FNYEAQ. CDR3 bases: TGTGCCAGCAGCTTGATCCAGGGGGCCGTTCCCGGGGAGCAGTACTTC. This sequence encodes CASSLIQGAVPGEQYF.

The CDR3 region is CASSSLTGGWYEQYF. CDR3 DNA sequence: TGTGCCAGCAGCTCGCTGACAGGGGGCTGGTACGAGCAGTACTTC. The V gene is TRBV7-2, the J gene TRBJ2-7; TRBD1 matches 10 bases. From germline, CDR1 is SGHTA and CDR2 FQGNSA. The CDR3 is made up of 15 amino acids. V lost 4 bases to trimming and J lost 4 bases; unmatched junction nucleotides: 7.

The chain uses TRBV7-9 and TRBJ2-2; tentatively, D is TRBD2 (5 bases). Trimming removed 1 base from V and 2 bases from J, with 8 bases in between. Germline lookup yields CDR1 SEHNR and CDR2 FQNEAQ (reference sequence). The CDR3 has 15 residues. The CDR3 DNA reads TGTGCCAGCAGCTTAGTCGGGATAAACACCGGGGAGCTGTTTTTT. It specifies CASSLVGINTGELFF.

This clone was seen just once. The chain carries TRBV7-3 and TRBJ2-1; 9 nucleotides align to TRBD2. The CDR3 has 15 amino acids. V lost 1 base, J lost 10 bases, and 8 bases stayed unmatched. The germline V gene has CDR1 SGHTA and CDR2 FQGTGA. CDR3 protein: CASSLIAGDVGEQFF. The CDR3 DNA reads TGTGCCAGCAGCTTAATAGCGGGGGACGTCGGGGAGCAGTTCTTC.

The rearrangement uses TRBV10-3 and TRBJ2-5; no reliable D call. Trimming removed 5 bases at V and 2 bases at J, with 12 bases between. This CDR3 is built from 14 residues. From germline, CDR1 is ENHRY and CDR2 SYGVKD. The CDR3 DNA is TGTGCCATCAGTCCACAACCCAATCAAGAGACCCAGTACTTC. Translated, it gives CAISPQPNQETQYF.

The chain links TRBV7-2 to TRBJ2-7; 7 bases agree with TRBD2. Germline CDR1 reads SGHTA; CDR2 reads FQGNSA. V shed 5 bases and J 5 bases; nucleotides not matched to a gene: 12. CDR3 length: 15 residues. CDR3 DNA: TGTGCCAGCAGCGCGCTGCCGACTAGCAGCAACGAGCAGTACTTC. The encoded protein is CASSALPTSSNEQYF.

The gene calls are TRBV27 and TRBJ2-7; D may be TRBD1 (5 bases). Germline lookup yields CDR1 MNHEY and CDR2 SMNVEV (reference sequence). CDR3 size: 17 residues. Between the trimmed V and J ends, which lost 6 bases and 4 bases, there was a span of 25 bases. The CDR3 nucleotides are TGTGCCAGCAGCCCTAGGCAGGGCTTAGTAAAGTATTACGAGCAGTACTTC. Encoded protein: CASSPRQGLVKYYEQYF.

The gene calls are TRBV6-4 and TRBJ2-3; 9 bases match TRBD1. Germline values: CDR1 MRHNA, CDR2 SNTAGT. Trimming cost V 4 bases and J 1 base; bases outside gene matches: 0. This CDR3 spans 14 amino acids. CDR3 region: CASSGTGGTDTQYF. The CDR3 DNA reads TGTGCCAGCAGTGGGACAGGGGGCACAGATACGCAGTATTTT.

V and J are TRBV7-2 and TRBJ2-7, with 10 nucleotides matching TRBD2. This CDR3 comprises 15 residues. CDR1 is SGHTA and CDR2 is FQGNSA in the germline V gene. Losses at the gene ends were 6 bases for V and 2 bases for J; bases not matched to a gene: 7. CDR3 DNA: TGTGCCAGCAGAGTAGGACTAGCGGAGACCTACGAGCAGTACTTC. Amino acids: CASRVGLAETYEQYF.

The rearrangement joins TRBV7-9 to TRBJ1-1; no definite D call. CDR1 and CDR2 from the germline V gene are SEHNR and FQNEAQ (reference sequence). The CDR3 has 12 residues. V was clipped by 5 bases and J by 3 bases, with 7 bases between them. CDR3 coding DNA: TGTGCCAGCAGCCCACGGGACACTGAAGCTTTCTTT. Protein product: CASSPRDTEAFF.

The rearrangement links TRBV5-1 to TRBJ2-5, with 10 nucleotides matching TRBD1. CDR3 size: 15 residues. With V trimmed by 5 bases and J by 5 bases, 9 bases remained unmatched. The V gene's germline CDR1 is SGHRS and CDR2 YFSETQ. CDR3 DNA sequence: TGCGCCAGCAGGAATTACAGACAGGGGGCCGAGACCCAGTACTTC. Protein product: CASRNYRQGAETQYF.

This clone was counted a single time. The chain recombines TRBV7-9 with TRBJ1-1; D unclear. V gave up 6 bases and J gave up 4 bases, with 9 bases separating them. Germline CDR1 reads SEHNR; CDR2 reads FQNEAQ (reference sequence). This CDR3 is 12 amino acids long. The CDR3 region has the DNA TGTGCCAGCAGTTGGGCCCTCACTGAAGCTTTCTTT. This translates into CASSWALTEAFF.

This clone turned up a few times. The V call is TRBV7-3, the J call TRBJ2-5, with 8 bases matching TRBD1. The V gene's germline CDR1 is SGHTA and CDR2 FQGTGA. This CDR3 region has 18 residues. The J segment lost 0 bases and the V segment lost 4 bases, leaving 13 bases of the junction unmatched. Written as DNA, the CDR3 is TGTGCCAGCAGCTCACACCGCCCGGACAGGGCGTACCAAGAGACCCAGTACTTC. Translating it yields CASSSHRPDRAYQETQYF. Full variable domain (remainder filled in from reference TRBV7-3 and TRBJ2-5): GAGVSQTPSNKVTEKGKYVELRCDPISGHTALYWYRQSLGQGPEFLIYFQGTGAADDSGLPNDRFFAVRPEGSVSTLKIQRTERGDSAVYLCASSSHRPDRAYQETQYFGPGTRLLVL.

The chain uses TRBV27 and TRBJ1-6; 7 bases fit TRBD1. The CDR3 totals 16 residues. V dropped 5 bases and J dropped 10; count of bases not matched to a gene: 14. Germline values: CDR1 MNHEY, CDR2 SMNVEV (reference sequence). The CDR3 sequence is CASSPRQGVGGSPLHF. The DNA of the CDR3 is TGTGCCAGCAGTCCCCGACAGGGAGTTGGTGGATCACCCCTCCACTTT.

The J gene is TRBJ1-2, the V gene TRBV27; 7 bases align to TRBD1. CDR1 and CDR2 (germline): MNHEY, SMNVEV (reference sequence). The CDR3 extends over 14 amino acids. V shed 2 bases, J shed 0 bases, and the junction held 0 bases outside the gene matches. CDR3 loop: CASSLQGANYGYTF. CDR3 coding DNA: TGTGCCAGCAGTTTACAGGGGGCTAACTATGGCTACACCTTC.

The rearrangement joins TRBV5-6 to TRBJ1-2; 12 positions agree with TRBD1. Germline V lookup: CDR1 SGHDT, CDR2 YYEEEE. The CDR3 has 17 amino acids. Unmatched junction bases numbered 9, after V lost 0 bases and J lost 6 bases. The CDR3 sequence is CASSLAAVGQGAHGYTF. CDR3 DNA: TGTGCCAGCAGCTTGGCCGCTGTGGGACAGGGGGCGCATGGCTACACCTTC.

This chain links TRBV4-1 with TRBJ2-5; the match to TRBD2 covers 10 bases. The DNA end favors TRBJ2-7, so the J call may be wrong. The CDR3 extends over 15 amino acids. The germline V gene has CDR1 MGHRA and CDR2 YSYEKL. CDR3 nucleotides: TGCGCCAGCAGCCATGCTAGCGGGGGCTCCTACGAGCAGTACTTC. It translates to CASSHASGGSYEQYF.

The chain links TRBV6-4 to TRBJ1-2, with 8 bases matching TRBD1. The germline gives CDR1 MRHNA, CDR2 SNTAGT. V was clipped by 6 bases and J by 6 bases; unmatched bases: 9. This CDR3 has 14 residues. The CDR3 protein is CASSGPGGRNGYTF. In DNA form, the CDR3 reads TGTGCCAGCAGCGGACCAGGGGGCAGGAATGGCTACACCTTC.

The CDR3 DNA follows: TGTGCCAGCAGCCCTCAGGCACAGCCGGGGGGCTACACCTTC. Translating it yields CASSPQAQPGGYTF. The chain has TRBV7-3 and TRBJ1-2; D is uncertain. The V gene's germline CDR1 is SGHTA and CDR2 FQGTGA. The CDR3 extends over 14 amino acids. Trimming shortened V by 5 bases and J by 8 bases, and 18 bases separated the two germline ends. The whole variable domain, remainder taken from reference TRBV7-3 and TRBJ1-2, is GAGVSQTPSNKVTEKGKYVELRCDPISGHTALYWYRQSLGQGPEFLIYFQGTGAADDSGLPNDRFFAVRPEGSVSTLKIQRTERGDSAVYLCASSPQAQPGGYTFGSGTRLTVV.

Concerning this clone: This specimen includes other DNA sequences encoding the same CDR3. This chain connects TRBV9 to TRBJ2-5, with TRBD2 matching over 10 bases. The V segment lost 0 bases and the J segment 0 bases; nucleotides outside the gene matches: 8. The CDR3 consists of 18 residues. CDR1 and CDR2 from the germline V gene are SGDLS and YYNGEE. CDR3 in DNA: TGTGCCAGCAGCGTAGGGCTAGCGGGGGAAGTGTACCAAGAGACCCAGTACTTC. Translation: CASSVGLAGEVYQETQYF.

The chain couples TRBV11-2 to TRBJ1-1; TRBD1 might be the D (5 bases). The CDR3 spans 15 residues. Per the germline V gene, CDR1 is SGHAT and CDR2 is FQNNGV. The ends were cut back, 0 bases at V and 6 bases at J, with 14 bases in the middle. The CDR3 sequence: CASSLEGGAGAEAFF. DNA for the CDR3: TGTGCCAGCAGCTTAGAGGGGGGTGCCGGAGCTGAAGCTTTCTTT.

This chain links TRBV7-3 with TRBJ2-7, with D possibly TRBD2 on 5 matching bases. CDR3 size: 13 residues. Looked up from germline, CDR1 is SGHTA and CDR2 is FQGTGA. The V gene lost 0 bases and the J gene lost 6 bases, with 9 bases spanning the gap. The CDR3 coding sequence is TGTGCCAGCAGCTTAACCGAGACTACCGAGCAGTACTTC. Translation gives CASSLTETTEQYF.

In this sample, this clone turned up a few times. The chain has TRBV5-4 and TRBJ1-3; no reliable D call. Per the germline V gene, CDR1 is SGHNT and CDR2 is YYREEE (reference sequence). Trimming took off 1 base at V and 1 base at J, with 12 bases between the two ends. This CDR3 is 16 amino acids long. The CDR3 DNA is TGTGCCAGCAGCTTGTCTCTGTCCGGGTCTGGAAACACCATATATTTT. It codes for CASSLSLSGSGNTIYF.

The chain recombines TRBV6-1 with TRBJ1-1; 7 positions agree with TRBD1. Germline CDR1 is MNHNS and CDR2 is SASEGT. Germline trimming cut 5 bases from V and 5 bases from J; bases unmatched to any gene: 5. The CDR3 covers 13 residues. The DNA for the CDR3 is TGTGCCAGCAGTTCAGACAGGGTTACTGAAGCTTTCTTT. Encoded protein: CASSSDRVTEAFF.

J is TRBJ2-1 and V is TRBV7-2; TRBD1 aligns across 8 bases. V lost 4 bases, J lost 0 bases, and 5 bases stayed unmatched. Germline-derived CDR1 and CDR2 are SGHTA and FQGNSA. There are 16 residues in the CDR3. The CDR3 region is CASSSRTGGSYNEQFF. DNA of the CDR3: TGTGCCAGCAGCTCACGCACAGGGGGCTCCTACAATGAGCAGTTCTTC.

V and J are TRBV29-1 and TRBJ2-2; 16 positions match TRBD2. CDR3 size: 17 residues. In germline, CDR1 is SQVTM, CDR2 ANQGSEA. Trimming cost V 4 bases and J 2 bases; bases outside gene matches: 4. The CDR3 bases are TGCAGCGTTGGCGGGACTAGCGGGGGGGCAAACACCGGGGAGCTGTTTTTT. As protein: CSVGGTSGGANTGELFF.